A single sample is the source of the 23 T cell receptor beta chains below, sequenced in a study of cytomegalovirus exposure and HLA in healthy donors. The study ran its PCR with 60 Vbeta and 13 Jbeta primers. Sequenced by immunoSEQ multiplex PCR; TCRdb stores in-frame clones only, minus some. The sample has tens of thousands of clones; roughly 67% are singletons. Material: PBMCs. These receptor sequences come from a man in his fifties or sixties in good health and CMV-seronegative.

This rearrangement joins TRBV7-8 to TRBJ2-7; TRBD1 matches 11 bases. V shed 1 base, J shed 3 bases, and the junction held 5 bases outside the gene matches. CDR1 is SGHVS and CDR2 is FQNEAQ in the germline V gene. The CDR3 consists of 16 residues. The chain's CDR3 is CASSLDQGQGGYEQYF. CDR3 in DNA: TGTGCCAGCAGCTTAGATCAGGGACAGGGGGGCTACGAGCAGTACTTC.

In this sample, this clone turned up a few times. This chain links TRBV12-5 with TRBJ2-3; 7 bases are shared with TRBD2. The CDR3 has 21 residues. J lost 3 bases, V lost 0 bases, and 21 bases had no gene match. Looked up from germline, CDR1 is LGHNT and CDR2 is FRNRAP. The CDR3 loop reads CASGLVSIPGVAGFFTDTQYF. In DNA, the CDR3 is TGTGCTAGTGGTTTGGTATCCATCCCTGGGGTAGCGGGCTTTTTTACAGATACGCAGTATTTT.

The chain employs TRBV5-6 and TRBJ1-5; no reliable D call. V shed 0 bases and J shed 8 bases, with 12 bases lying between them. This CDR3 is 14 amino acids long. CDR1 and CDR2 from the germline V gene are SGHDT and YYEEEE. The CDR3 is CASSLGLVREPQHF. For the CDR3, the DNA is TGTGCCAGCAGCTTGGGCCTCGTGCGGGAGCCCCAGCATTTT.

The chain links TRBV30 to TRBJ2-1; the D gene is possibly TRBD1 (5 bases). The CDR3 runs to 12 residues. Germline lookup yields CDR1 GTSNPN and CDR2 SVGIG (reference sequence). V was trimmed by 2 bases and J by 8 bases, leaving 10 bases between them. The CDR3 region is CAWSPEGDEQFF. Written as DNA, the CDR3 is TGTGCCTGGAGTCCCGAAGGGGATGAGCAGTTCTTC.

This clone was counted between two and nine times. The chain has TRBV5-4 and TRBJ2-3, with 10 bases fitting TRBD2. Germline V gene lookup returns CDR1 SGHNT and CDR2 YYREEE (reference sequence). Trimming cost V 0 bases and J 4 bases; bases outside gene matches: 8. The CDR3 spans 17 residues. Written as DNA, the CDR3 is TGTGCCAGCAGCTTGGGAACTAGCGGGGCCTTCGCAGATACGCAGTATTTT. The encoded protein is CASSLGTSGAFADTQYF.

The chain has TRBV7-3 and TRBJ2-1, with 11 bases aligning to TRBD2. Germline values: CDR1 SGHTA, CDR2 FQGTGA. This CDR3 contains 17 residues. V lost 4 bases, J lost 0 bases, and 5 bases stayed unmatched. CDR3 nucleotide sequence: TGTGCCAGCAGCTCCTTAGCGGGGGGGAGCTCCTACAATGAGCAGTTCTTC. Translation gives CASSSLAGGSSYNEQFF.

The chain combines TRBV6-5 with TRBJ2-1, with 8 bases identical to TRBD1. J lost 3 bases, V lost 5 bases, and 6 bases had no gene match. The CDR3 is 15 amino acids. CDR1 is MNHEY, CDR2 SVGAGI, per germline. The CDR3 DNA sequence: TGTGCCAGCAGTCTTGGACAGGGCTTCTACAATGAGCAGTTCTTC. Amino acids: CASSLGQGFYNEQFF.

The chain uses TRBV29-1 and TRBJ1-1; D is possibly TRBD1 (6 bases). Germline V CDR1 and CDR2: SQVTM, ANQGSEA. V was cut by 7 bases and J by 0 bases, with 12 bases left in between. This CDR3 region has 13 residues. The CDR3 DNA follows: TGCAGCGCCCAGGGACACCTGAACACTGAAGCTTTCTTT. This encodes CSAQGHLNTEAFF.

This clone has just one count. This rearrangement joins TRBV5-4 to TRBJ2-3; 9 bases line up with TRBD2. CDR1 and CDR2 (germline): SGHNT, YYREEE (reference sequence). The junction had 8 bases not matched to a gene; V was cut back by 4 bases and J by 2 bases. The CDR3 sequence is 16 residues long. CDR3 nucleotide sequence: TGTGCCAGCAGCCCGCCGGGACTAGCAGTCACAGATACGCAGTATTTT. The encoded protein is CASSPPGLAVTDTQYF.

CDR3 region: CASSVAQGANEQFF. The CDR3 region has the DNA TGTGCCAGCAGCGTCGCCCAGGGGGCCAATGAGCAGTTCTTC. The chain is built from TRBV6-5 and TRBJ2-1; 8 bases map to TRBD1. CDR3 size: 14 residues. Germline CDR1 is MNHEY and CDR2 is SVGAGI. V trimming: 6 bases; J trimming: 6 bases; junction bases outside the gene matches: 7.

The rearrangement uses TRBV5-1 and TRBJ1-2, with D possibly matching TRBD1 (5 bases). The CDR3 is 18 residues long. Trimming pared 0 bases from V and 0 bases from J, leaving 18 bases between. Germline V gene data show CDR1 as SGHRS and CDR2 as YFSETQ. CDR3 region: CASSLAGGTALSNYGYTF. The CDR3 coding sequence is TGCGCCAGCAGCTTGGCCGGCGGGACGGCCCTATCTAACTATGGCTACACCTTC.

This sequence joins TRBV2 and TRBJ2-2, with 8 nucleotides matching TRBD1. The J segment lost 1 base and the V segment lost 10 bases, leaving 8 bases of the junction unmatched. Germline loops: CDR1 SNHLY, CDR2 FYNNEI. CDR3 length: 15 residues. The CDR3 DNA is TGTGCCAACCTCCGGACAGGGAGGAACACCGGGGAGCTGTTTTTT. This encodes CANLRTGRNTGELFF.

This clone showed up just a few times. CDR3 sequence reads: CASSLTGNGYEQYF. The DNA of the CDR3 is TGTGCCAGCAGTTTAACGGGAAATGGGTACGAGCAGTACTTC. V gene TRBV27 combines with J gene TRBJ2-7, with a tentative D call TRBD2 (5 bases). Trimming removed 2 bases from V and 4 bases from J, with 12 bases in between. The CDR3 is made up of 14 amino acids. Looked up from germline, CDR1 is MNHEY and CDR2 is SMNVEV (reference sequence).

The V gene is TRBV5-1, the J gene TRBJ1-2; weak D call: TRBD1 (6 bases). The CDR3 is made up of 18 amino acids. Germline CDR1 reads SGHRS; CDR2 reads YFSETQ. Trimming left V 3 bases short and J 2 bases short, with 23 bases between. The CDR3 coding sequence is TGCGCCAGCAGCTCTTTGGAACCGGACAGACTGGCGAACTATGGCTACACCTTC. Residues: CASSSLEPDRLANYGYTF. Full variable domain (outside the CDR3, taken from reference TRBV5-1 and TRBJ1-2): KAGVTQTPRYLIKTRGQQVTLSCSPISGHRSVSWYQQTPGQGLQFLFEYFSETQRNKGNFPGRFSGRQFSNSRSEMNVSTLELGDSALYLCASSSLEPDRLANYGYTFGSGTRLTVV.

The chain carries TRBV6-1 and TRBJ2-7, with 8 bases lining up with TRBD1. CDR1 is MNHNS and CDR2 is SASEGT in the germline V gene. V trimming: 6 bases; J trimming: 5 bases; junction bases outside the gene matches: 3. This CDR3 contains 12 residues. This chain's CDR3 is CASRDRVDEQYF. The DNA of the CDR3 is TGTGCCAGCAGGGACAGGGTGGACGAGCAGTACTTC.

Comments on this clone: Other DNA sequences in the same sample also yield this CDR3. DNA of the CDR3: TGTGCCAGCAGCCCTGCGGGCGTCCCCAATCAGCCCCAGCATTTT. It codes for CASSPAGVPNQPQHF. The rearrangement links TRBV7-8 to TRBJ1-5; D gene uncertain. The germline V gene encodes CDR1 SGHVS and CDR2 FQNEAQ. V was shortened by 5 bases and J by 3 bases, with 14 bases between the two germline ends. This CDR3 contains 15 residues. The entire variable domain, with the rest obtained from reference TRBV7-8 and TRBJ1-5, is as follows: GAGVSQSPRYKVAKRGQDVALRCDPISGHVSLFWYQQALGQGPEFLTYFQNEAQLDKSGLPSDRFFAERPEGSVSTLKIQRTQQEDSAVYLCASSPAGVPNQPQHFGDGTRLSIL.

V is TRBV5-1 and J is TRBJ1-1; D is perhaps TRBD1 (5 bases). V gave up 7 bases and J gave up 2 bases, with 12 bases separating them. Looked up from germline, CDR1 is SGHRS and CDR2 is YFSETQ. The CDR3 extends over 13 amino acids. CDR3 sequence: CASGEGVNTEAFF. CDR3 in DNA: TGCGCCAGCGGAGAAGGGGTCAACACTGAAGCTTTCTTT.

The chain is built from TRBV25-1 and TRBJ2-1, with 9 bases matching TRBD1. CDR1 and CDR2 from the germline V gene are MGHDK and SYGVNS. After removal of 5 bases from V and 7 bases from J, the junction contained 9 bases not matched to a gene. CDR3 length: 15 residues. The CDR3 is CASSRTGGNVNEQFF. The CDR3 DNA sequence: TGTGCCAGCAGTAGAACAGGGGGCAACGTGAATGAGCAGTTCTTC. Variable domain in full (rest from reference TRBV25-1 and TRBJ2-1): EADIYQTPRYLVIGTGKKITLECSQTMGHDKMYWYQQDPGMELHLIHYSYGVNSTEKGDLSSESTVSRIRTEHFPLTLESARPSHTSQYLCASSRTGGNVNEQFFGPGTRLTVL.

The chain links TRBV9 to TRBJ1-1, with 8 bases lining up with TRBD1. V lost 1 base, J lost 1 base, and 0 bases stayed unmatched. Looked up from germline, CDR1 is SGDLS and CDR2 is YYNGEE. The CDR3 has 14 residues. CDR3 DNA sequence: TGTGCCAGCAGCGTACAGGGGGCGAACACTGAAGCTTTCTTT. It codes for CASSVQGANTEAFF.

The chain has TRBV7-9 and TRBJ2-5, with D maybe TRBD1 (6 bases). This CDR3 is 14 amino acids long. V was pared by 6 bases and J by 2 bases, with 13 bases between. In germline, CDR1 is SEHNR, CDR2 FQNEAQ (reference sequence). The chain's CDR3 is CASSRTALQETQYF. Written as DNA, the CDR3 is TGTGCCAGCAGTCGGACAGCCCTACAAGAGACCCAGTACTTC. Combining the CDR3 with reference TRBV7-9 and TRBJ2-5 gives the whole variable domain DTGVSQNPRHKITKRGQNVTFRCDPISEHNRLYWYRQTLGQGPEFLTYFQNEAQLEKSRLLSDRFSAERPKGSFSTLEIQRTEQGDSAMYLCASSRTALQETQYFGPGTRLLVL.

The chain combines TRBV20-1 with TRBJ1-2, with D unclear. Deletions cut 6 bases from V and 2 bases from J, with 7 bases between. The CDR3 is 11 amino acids. Looked up from germline, CDR1 is DFQATT and CDR2 is SNEGSKA (reference sequence). The CDR3 region has the DNA TGCAGTGCGTACTCGAACTATGGCTACACCTTC. Translated: CSAYSNYGYTF.

The V call is TRBV7-9, the J call TRBJ2-7; the D gene is possibly TRBD2 (5 bases). The germline V gene has CDR1 SEHNR and CDR2 FQNEAQ (reference sequence). The CDR3 has 14 amino acids. The germline V and J ends were trimmed by 8 bases and 3 bases, with 17 bases remaining between them. This CDR3 reads CASQYSGENYEQYF. CDR3 sequence (DNA): TGTGCCAGCCAATATTCCGGGGAGAACTACGAGCAGTACTTC.

This clone was detected only a few times. The V gene is TRBV5-8, the J gene TRBJ2-3, with TRBD1 identical over 9 bases. The CDR3 totals 14 residues. Germline assignment: CDR1 SGHTS and CDR2 YDEGEE. The V gene end was trimmed by 5 bases and the J gene end by 8 bases; junction bases not matched to a gene: 9. Here the CDR3 reads CASRARDREGTQYF. Here the CDR3 DNA reads TGTGCCAGCAGGGCCCGGGACAGGGAAGGTACGCAGTATTTT.